This T cell receptor (beta chain) was identified in a study of CD8 T cells in ankylosing spondylitis. Study-level results: A motif of under 10 highly homologous TCR beta variants was seen as apparently characteristic of ankylosing spondylitis blood. Within matched ankylosing spondylitis synovial fluid, disease-linked clones were reportedly significantly enriched. A number of the motif variants had already been described in reactive arthritis synovial fluid and blood.

This clonotype ranks as medium-sized. Antigen: not known. Generation of TCR beta libraries employed quantitative 5'-RACE incorporating molecular barcodes. MiXCR, applied by TCRdb to the 5' RACE reads, yields one record per CDR3 protein. The sample holds 350,000 to 450,000 distinct CDR3 sequences; 20% are singletons and the top ten take less than 15%. CDR1 is SEHNR and CDR2 is FQNEAQ in the germline V gene (reference sequence). After removal of 5 bases from V and 0 bases from J, the junction contained 8 bases not matched to a gene. The CDR3 consists of 16 residues. This sequence originates from a male donor with ankylosing spondylitis or in good health (not recorded which). The specimen sequenced was blood, either unsorted or a sorted T cell fraction (not recorded which). The V call is TRBV7-9, the J call TRBJ2-7, with 9 bases lining up with TRBD1. CDR3 DNA: TGTGCCAGCAGCAACCGACGACAGGGGGGCTCCTACGAGCAGTACTTC. This codes for CASSNRRQGGSYEQYF.